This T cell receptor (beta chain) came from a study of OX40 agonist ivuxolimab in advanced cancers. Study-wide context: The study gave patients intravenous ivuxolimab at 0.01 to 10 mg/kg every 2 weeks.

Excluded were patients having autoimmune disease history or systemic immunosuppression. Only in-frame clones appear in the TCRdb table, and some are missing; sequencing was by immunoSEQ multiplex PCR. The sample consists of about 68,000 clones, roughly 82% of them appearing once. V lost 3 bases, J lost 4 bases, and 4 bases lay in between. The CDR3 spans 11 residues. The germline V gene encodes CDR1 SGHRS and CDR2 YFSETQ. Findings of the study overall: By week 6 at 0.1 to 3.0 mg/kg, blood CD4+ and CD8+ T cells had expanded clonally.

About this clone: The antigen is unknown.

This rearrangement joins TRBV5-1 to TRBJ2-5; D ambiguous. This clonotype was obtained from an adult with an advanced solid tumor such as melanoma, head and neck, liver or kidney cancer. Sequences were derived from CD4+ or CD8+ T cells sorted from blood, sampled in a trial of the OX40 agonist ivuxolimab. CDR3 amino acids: CASSSGETQYF. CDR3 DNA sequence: TGCGCCAGCAGCTCGGGAGAGACCCAGTACTTC.